These 25 T cell receptor beta chains share one sample of origin, sequenced in a study of cytomegalovirus exposure and HLA in healthy donors. It was with 60 Vbeta and 13 Jbeta primers that the PCR ran. Libraries were prepared by immunoSEQ multiplex PCR; TCRdb keeps only in-frame clonotypes and omits some of them. The sample lists 50,000 to 60,000 clones; 75% to 85% were seen once. Sequencing was carried out using PBMCs. The receptors here all came from a female donor in good health and CMV-seronegative.

This sequence joins TRBV20-1 and TRBJ2-1; possibly TRBD2 for D (5 bases). CDR1 DFQATT and CDR2 SNEGSKA come from the germline V gene (reference sequence). The CDR3 consists of 11 residues. The germline V and J ends were trimmed by 0 bases and 9 bases, with 6 bases remaining between them. The CDR3 spells CSAREAGEQFF. The DNA of the CDR3 is TGCAGTGCTAGAGAGGCGGGTGAGCAGTTCTTC.

This clone was recorded once. The rearrangement links TRBV14 to TRBJ1-1; weak D call: TRBD1 (5 bases). The CDR3 loop spans 15 amino acids. CDR1 is SGHDN, CDR2 FVKESK, per germline. V dropped 5 bases and J dropped 8 bases, with 21 bases sitting between them. CDR3 DNA: TGTGCCAGCAGCTCGACGCCTCAGGGAAACAGGGAAGCTTTCTTT. It codes for CASSSTPQGNREAFF.

This clone was picked up a small number of times. The chain is built from TRBV2 and TRBJ1-6, with D tentatively TRBD1 (5 bases). This CDR3 has 16 amino acids. V lost 6 bases and J lost 0, with 12 bases in between. The germline V gene has CDR1 SNHLY and CDR2 FYNNEI. In nucleotides, the CDR3 is TGTGCCAGCAGAGAGACAGAAGGCTCCTATAATTCACCCCTCCACTTT. Translating it yields CASRETEGSYNSPLHF. Complete variable domain (other parts from reference TRBV2 and TRBJ1-6): EPEVTQTPSHQVTQMGQEVILRCVPISNHLYFYWYRQILGQKVEFLVSFYNNEISEKSEIFDDQFSVERPDGSNFTLKIRSTKLEDSAMYFCASRETEGSYNSPLHFGNGTRLTVT.

DNA for the CDR3: TGTGCCAGCAGCACAGGTTACACAGATACGCAGTATTTT. Translation gives CASSTGYTDTQYF. The chain recombines TRBV5-4 with TRBJ2-3, with a tentative D call TRBD1 (5 bases). Germline V gene lookup returns CDR1 SGHNT and CDR2 YYREEE (reference sequence). Trimming took off 4 bases at V and 2 bases at J, with 8 bases between the two ends. The CDR3 runs 13 residues. The entire variable domain, with the rest obtained from reference TRBV5-4 and TRBJ2-3, is as follows: ETGVTQSPTHLIKTRGQQVTLRCSSQSGHNTVSWYQQALGQGPQFIFQYYREEENGRGNFPPRFSGLQFPNYSSELNVNALELDDSALYLCASSTGYTDTQYFGPGTRLTVL.

The chain recombines TRBV6-1 with TRBJ1-1; no reliable D call. V was clipped by 2 bases and J by 1 base, with 11 bases between them. CDR1 is MNHNS, CDR2 SASEGT, per germline. This CDR3 spans 15 amino acids. The CDR3 nucleotides read TGTGCCAGCAGTGAAATGCGGAACCCGAACACTGAAGCTTTCTTT. Amino acid sequence: CASSEMRNPNTEAFF.

V is TRBV5-1 and J is TRBJ2-2; TRBD1 matches at 9 bases. This CDR3 has 16 amino acids. Germline values: CDR1 SGHRS, CDR2 YFSETQ. V lost 0 bases, J lost 5 bases, and 5 bases stayed unmatched. The CDR3 here is CASSLEGTGRTGELFF. In DNA form, the CDR3 reads TGCGCCAGCAGCTTGGAAGGGACAGGGAGGACCGGGGAGCTGTTTTTT.

This clone was detected only a few times. J is TRBJ1-1 and V is TRBV11-2; perhaps TRBD1 as D (6 bases). The CDR3 loop spans 17 amino acids. Germline CDR1 is SGHAT and CDR2 is FQNNGV. V lost 1 base, J lost 1 base, and 16 bases lay in between. CDR3 sequence: CASSLARWGQKNTEAFF. The CDR3 DNA follows: TGTGCCAGCAGCTTAGCCCGCTGGGGACAAAAGAACACTGAAGCTTTCTTT. Based on the CDR3 plus reference TRBV11-2 and TRBJ1-1, the full variable domain is EAGVAQSPRYKIIEKRQSVAFWCNPISGHATLYWYQQILGQGPKLLIQFQNNGVVDDSQLPKDRFSAERLKGVDSTLKIQPAKLEDSAVYLCASSLARWGQKNTEAFFGQGTRLTVV.

This clone was observed once. The genes are TRBV29-1 and TRBJ2-3; TRBD1 matches 7 bases. Germline V CDR1 and CDR2: SQVTM, ANQGSEA. Losses at the gene ends were 6 bases for V and 5 bases for J; bases not matched to a gene: 14. This CDR3 is 15 amino acids long. CDR3: CSVAGLGTAKDTQYF. CDR3 in DNA: TGCAGCGTGGCCGGTCTCGGGACAGCGAAAGATACGCAGTATTTT.

The rearrangement uses TRBV11-2 and TRBJ2-5, with D tentatively TRBD2 (5 bases). Per the germline V gene, CDR1 is SGHAT and CDR2 is FQNNGV. Trimming left V 6 bases short and J 9 bases short, with 14 bases between. The length of the CDR3 is 12 residues. In DNA, the CDR3 is TGTGCCAGCAGTTCTCTCCCGGGGTCCCAGTACTTC. Translation gives CASSSLPGSQYF. Drawing the rest from reference TRBV11-2 and TRBJ2-5, the complete variable domain is EAGVAQSPRYKIIEKRQSVAFWCNPISGHATLYWYQQILGQGPKLLIQFQNNGVVDDSQLPKDRFSAERLKGVDSTLKIQPAKLEDSAVYLCASSSLPGSQYFGPGTRLLVL.

The chain combines TRBV6-1 with TRBJ2-3; 10 nucleotides match TRBD2. This CDR3 contains 19 residues. CDR1 is MNHNS, CDR2 SASEGT, per germline. Trimming at V came to 2 bases and at J to 0 bases, leaving 11 bases not matched to a gene. CDR3 in DNA: TGTGCCAGCAGTGAATCCAGCGGGGGGGCTTTTATTAGCACAGATACGCAGTATTTT. It encodes CASSESSGGAFISTDTQYF.

This rearrangement joins TRBV6-1 to TRBJ2-7; a possible D gene is TRBD2 (6 bases). Germline CDR1 is MNHNS and CDR2 is SASEGT. This CDR3 comprises 15 residues. With 4 bases removed from V and 5 bases from J, the gap between germline ends came to 18 bases. The CDR3 spells CASSGGVLDAHEQYF. CDR3 DNA: TGTGCCAGCAGTGGGGGGGTATTGGATGCCCACGAGCAGTACTTC.

The J gene is TRBJ2-2, the V gene TRBV9, with D perhaps TRBD2 (6 bases). CDR1 and CDR2 (germline): SGDLS, YYNGEE. This CDR3 is built from 14 residues. The germline V and J ends were trimmed by 5 bases and 2 bases, with 10 bases remaining between them. CDR3 coding DNA: TGTGCCAGCAGAGGAGGGTATAACACCGGGGAGCTGTTTTTT. This gives the protein CASRGGYNTGELFF. The variable domain in full, with the rest retrieved from reference TRBV9 and TRBJ2-2, is DSGVTQTPKHLITATGQRVTLRCSPRSGDLSVYWYQQSLDQGLQFLIQYYNGEERAKGNILERFSAQQFPDLHSELNLSSLELGDSALYFCASRGGYNTGELFFGEGSRLTVL.

The chain recombines TRBV16 with TRBJ1-2; 11 positions match TRBD1. The CDR3 length is 15 residues. Trimming cost V 4 bases and J 2 bases; bases outside gene matches: 3. Germline V gene sequence: CDR1 KGHSY, CDR2 FQNENV. The CDR3 DNA sequence: TGTGCCAGCAGCCCCGGGACAGGGGGAAACTATGGCTACACCTTC. It codes for CASSPGTGGNYGYTF.

The V and J genes are TRBV5-1 and TRBJ2-7; 8 bases align to TRBD1. The CDR3 runs to 13 residues. V dropped 5 bases and J dropped 0; count of bases not matched to a gene: 1. The germline V gene has CDR1 SGHRS and CDR2 YFSETQ. The CDR3 coding sequence is TGCGCCAGCAGAACAGGGGGCTCCTACGAGCAGTACTTC. It is translated as CASRTGGSYEQYF.

V usage is TRBV6-5 and J usage is TRBJ1-4; D possibly corresponds to TRBD1 (5 bases). Germline V gene sequence: CDR1 MNHEY, CDR2 SVGAGI. Trimming cost V 0 bases and J 12 bases, with 11 bases left between them. This CDR3 is built from 13 residues. The CDR3 here is CASSYSLSGQLFF. CDR3 nucleotide sequence: TGTGCCAGCAGTTACTCGCTATCAGGGCAACTGTTTTTT.

The chain uses TRBV19 and TRBJ1-1, with TRBD1 matching over 9 bases. This CDR3 is built from 14 residues. Trimming at V came to 9 bases and at J to 4 bases, leaving 9 bases not matched to a gene. Germline CDR1 LNHDA, CDR2 SQIVND (reference sequence). The CDR3, as DNA: TGTGCCAGCAGCCCAACAGGGGGCGGCACTGAAGCTTTCTTT. Its protein is CASSPTGGGTEAFF.

This clone was seen once. The chain joins TRBV30 to TRBJ2-5; 13 bases map to TRBD2. The CDR3 is 14 amino acids. Trimming at V came to 4 bases and at J to 3 bases, leaving 2 bases not matched to a gene. Germline V lookup: CDR1 GTSNPN, CDR2 SVGIG (reference sequence). CDR3 nucleotides: TGTGCCTGGACGACTAGCGGGGGGAAAGAGACCCAGTACTTC. It encodes CAWTTSGGKETQYF. Full variable domain (outside the CDR3, taken from reference TRBV30 and TRBJ2-5): SQTIHQWPATLVQPVGSPLSLECTVEGTSNPNLYWYRQAAGRGLQLLFYSVGIGQISSEVPQNLSASRPQDRQFILSSKKLLLSDSGFYLCAWTTSGGKETQYFGPGTRLLVL.

The gene calls are TRBV6-5 and TRBJ2-7; 8 positions agree with TRBD1. CDR3 size: 14 residues. V was clipped by 2 bases and J by 2 bases; unmatched bases: 2. CDR1 and CDR2 from the germline V gene are MNHEY and SVGAGI. The CDR3 here is CASSYEQGAYEQYF. The CDR3 DNA reads as TGTGCCAGCAGTTACGAACAGGGGGCCTACGAGCAGTACTTC.

The CDR3 region is CASSYDSYGGYTF. The CDR3 DNA reads as TGTGCCAGCAGTTACGACAGTTACGGTGGCTACACCTTC. The chain couples TRBV6-5 to TRBJ1-2; possible D gene TRBD1, 5 bases. The CDR3 loop spans 13 amino acids. Germline values: CDR1 MNHEY, CDR2 SVGAGI. V was clipped by 2 bases and J by 7 bases, with 11 bases between them.

The chain uses TRBV19 and TRBJ1-2; perhaps TRBD1 as D (6 bases). V shed 3 bases and J shed 3 bases, with 11 bases lying between them. CDR3 length: 14 amino acids. The germline V gene has CDR1 LNHDA and CDR2 SQIVND (reference sequence). This CDR3 is CASSIGGEDYGYTF. The CDR3 nucleotides read TGTGCCAGTAGTATTGGGGGCGAAGACTATGGCTACACCTTC. The full variable domain, rest sourced from reference TRBV19 and TRBJ1-2, is DGGITQSPKYLFRKEGQNVTLSCEQNLNHDAMYWYRQDPGQGLRLIYYSQIVNDFQKGDIAEGYSVSREKKESFPLTVTSAQKNPTAFYLCASSIGGEDYGYTFGSGTRLTVV.

To note about this clone: The junction departs from the called germline gene at one end, perhaps through a read error. This chain connects TRBV6-5 to TRBJ1-1; 7 bases match TRBD1. The CDR3 is 13 residues long. From germline, CDR1 is MNHEY and CDR2 SVGAGI. In DNA, the CDR3 is TGTGCCAACAGTTACTCAGGGGGGGAGGAAGCTTTCTTT. Protein product: CANSYSGGEEAFF.

The gene calls are TRBV2 and TRBJ1-1; possibly TRBD1 for D (6 bases). CDR1 and CDR2 (germline): SNHLY, FYNNEI. The CDR3 totals 13 residues. The germline V and J ends were trimmed by 1 base and 10 bases, with 13 bases remaining between them. This CDR3 is CASSEDRRGGAFF. The CDR3 nucleotides are TGTGCCAGCAGTGAAGACAGGCGAGGGGGAGCTTTCTTT.

The chain links TRBV7-6 to TRBJ2-2; D may be TRBD2 (7 bases). Deletions cut 4 bases from V and 4 bases from J, with 13 bases between. The CDR3 contains 15 residues. Germline V gene data show CDR1 as SGHVS and CDR2 as FNYEAQ. The CDR3 spells CASSWGGAGTGELFF. In DNA form, the CDR3 reads TGTGCCAGCAGCTGGGGGGGGGCAGGCACCGGGGAGCTGTTTTTT.

V gene TRBV5-1 combines with J gene TRBJ1-1, with TRBD1 identical over 10 bases. The V and J ends lost 5 bases and 5 bases, in that order; junction bases with no gene match: 6. Germline CDR1 reads SGHRS; CDR2 reads YFSETQ. The CDR3 totals 14 residues. CDR3: CASSYDRGLTEAFF. CDR3 sequence (DNA): TGCGCCAGCAGTTACGACAGGGGGCTAACTGAAGCTTTCTTT.

This chain connects TRBV7-9 to TRBJ1-2; no definite D call. Germline CDR1 is SEHNR and CDR2 is FQNEAQ (reference sequence). This CDR3 is 12 amino acids long. Trimming cost V 2 bases and J 6 bases, with 7 bases left between them. CDR3 nucleotides: TGTGCCAGCAGCTTACGTGGAGATGGCTACACCTTC. The encoded protein is CASSLRGDGYTF. Filled out from reference TRBV7-9 and TRBJ1-2, the complete variable domain reads DTGVSQNPRHKITKRGQNVTFRCDPISEHNRLYWYRQTLGQGPEFLTYFQNEAQLEKSRLLSDRFSAERPKGSFSTLEIQRTEQGDSAMYLCASSLRGDGYTFGSGTRLTVV.